This is a list of T cell receptor beta chains from one sample in a study of blood T cell repertoires in COVID-19. Some clones are missing from TCRdb's copy, which holds only in-frame ones; the method was immunoSEQ multiplex PCR. The sample lists about 260,000 clones, over 80% occurring once. The sample comprised PBMCs or T cells enriched from blood (not recorded which). Every receptor here comes from a man aged 50 to 59 who had been exposed to COVID-19. The conserved cysteine and the conserved F or W are not part of the CDR3 here.

J gene,V gene,CDR3 protein
TRBJ1-2,TRBV7-9,ASSLRDSGYGYT
TRBJ1-5,TRBV10-3,AIRRGSNQPQH
TRBJ1-2,TRBV28,ASSSRGAYGYT
TRBJ1-5,TRBV15,ATSSSLWEDQPQH
TRBJ2-1,TRBV5-1,ASSPEPHNEQF
TRBJ2-2,TRBV5-1,ASSLIGQALPTGELF
TRBJ1-2,TRBV27,ASSSRTGAFGYT
TRBJ2-1,TRBV7-6,ASSLKRNEQF
TRBJ1-3,TRBV5-1,ASSFDGAGGNTIY
TRBJ2-2,TRBV19,ASSKVAGVTGELF
TRBJ1-1,TRBV2,ASMTGGQVKNTEAF
TRBJ1-1,TRBV2,ASRTGVGTEAF
TRBJ1-3,TRBV30,AWTDISGNTIY
TRBJ2-7,TRBV3-1/TRBV3-2,ASSQASGGRYEQY
TRBJ1-2,TRBV19,ASSGTGPGYT
TRBJ2-5,TRBV4-1,ASSQVSLGSETQY
TRBJ2-2,TRBV12-3/TRBV12-4,ASSVWNTGELF
TRBJ2-3,TRBV6-6,ASSSSGGLTDTQY